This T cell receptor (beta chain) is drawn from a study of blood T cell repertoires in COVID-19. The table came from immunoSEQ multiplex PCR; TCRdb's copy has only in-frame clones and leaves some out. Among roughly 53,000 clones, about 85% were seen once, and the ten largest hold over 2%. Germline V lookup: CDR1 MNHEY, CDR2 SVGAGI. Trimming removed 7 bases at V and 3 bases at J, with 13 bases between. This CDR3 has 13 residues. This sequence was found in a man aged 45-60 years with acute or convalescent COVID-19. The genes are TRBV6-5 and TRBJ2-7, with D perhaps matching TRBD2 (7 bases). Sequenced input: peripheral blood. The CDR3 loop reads CASTGGGGYEQYF. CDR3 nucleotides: TGTGCCAGCACTGGCGGGGGCGGCTACGAGCAGTACTTC.